This is a list of T cell receptor beta chains from one sample in a study of blood T cell repertoires in COVID-19. Clones were read by immunoSEQ multiplex PCR, and TCRdb kept only the in-frame ones, dropping some. The data show 150,000 or so clones, roughly four fifths seen once. The sample consisted of peripheral blood. These receptors came from a woman between 55 and 75 years old with acute or convalescent COVID-19. Both conserved end residues are part of each CDR3. A D gene is named only where the DNA matches it firmly. Size tells how often a clone was seen (once, few, many) or the class of an expanded clone, and some rows leave it out.

D gene,clone size,J gene,V gene,CDR3 protein,CDR3 DNA
.,.,TRBJ1-1,TRBV6-1,CASSEWVGDTEAFF,TGTGCCAGCAGTGAATGGGTGGGAGACACTGAAGCTTTCTTT
TRBD1,.,TRBJ1-1,TRBV12-5,CASGLQGASEAFF,TGTGCTAGTGGTTTACAGGGGGCGTCCGAAGCTTTCTTT
.,once,TRBJ2-4,TRBV28,CASSENQGGKNIQYF,TGTGCCAGCAGTGAAAATCAGGGGGGCAAAAACATTCAGTACTTC
TRBD1,.,TRBJ1-1,TRBV5-4,CASSRQGYDTEAFF,TGTGCCAGCAGCCGACAGGGATATGACACTGAAGCTTTCTTT
.,.,TRBJ2-7,TRBV19,CASSIYLLYEQYF,TGTGCCAGTAGTATTTATCTCCTCTACGAGCAGTACTTC
.,.,TRBJ1-2,TRBV7-2,CASSRQNNYGYTF,TGTGCCAGCAGCCGCCAGAATAATTATGGCTACACCTTC
.,.,TRBJ2-1,TRBV7-8,CASSLGGTGLSYNEQFF,TGTGCCAGCAGCTTAGGGGGGACGGGACTCTCCTACAATGAGCAGTTCTTC
.,.,TRBJ2-1,TRBV7-2,CASRTGVREQFF,TGTGCCAGCAGAACGGGGGTCCGTGAGCAGTTCTTC
.,.,TRBJ1-4,TRBV7-8,CASSSTGTNEKLFF,TGTGCCAGCAGCTCTACGGGGACTAATGAAAAACTGTTTTTT
TRBD2,.,TRBJ2-1,TRBV7-3,CASSAGTRSNEQFF,TGTGCCAGCAGCGCCGGGACTAGGAGCAATGAGCAGTTCTTC
.,.,TRBJ1-2,TRBV7-2,CASSGKTGPFYYGYTF,TGTGCCAGCAGCGGGAAAACAGGGCCCTTTTACTATGGCTACACCTTC
.,.,TRBJ1-3,TRBV6-2/TRBV6-3,CASSYQSEDTIYF,TGTGCCAGCAGTTACCAGTCAGAAGACACCATATATTTT
TRBD1,once,TRBJ2-1,TRBV19,CASSIQDRVYNEQFF,TGTGCCAGTAGTATCCAGGACAGGGTCTACAATGAGCAGTTCTTC
TRBD1,.,TRBJ1-2,TRBV7-9,CASSLQGGRDYGYTF,TGTGCCAGCAGCTTACAGGGGGGCCGGGACTATGGCTACACCTTC
.,.,TRBJ2-3,TRBV2,CASRSASGGGVGTDTQYF,TGTGCCAGCAGATCGGCTAGCGGAGGGGGTGTCGGTACAGATACGCAGTATTTT
TRBD2,.,TRBJ2-1,TRBV5-4,CASSSGHSGTSGNEQFF,TGTGCCAGCAGCTCGGGACACTCCGGGACTAGCGGTAATGAGCAGTTCTTC
.,.,TRBJ2-3,TRBV28,CASSRVVTDTQYF,TGTGCCAGCAGTCGTGTAGTCACAGATACGCAGTATTTT
TRBD1,.,TRBJ1-2,TRBV6-2/TRBV6-3,CASSYRSGQGHPRYTF,TGTGCCAGCAGTTACAGGTCGGGACAGGGTCACCCGCGCTACACCTTC
TRBD1,once,TRBJ1-2,TRBV5-1,CASSSSGTEDGYTF,TGCGCCAGCAGCTCATCCGGGACAGAGGATGGCTACACCTTC
TRBD1,.,TRBJ1-2,TRBV2,CASSDDRVGYGYTF,TGTGCCAGCAGTGATGACAGGGTGGGGTATGGCTACACCTTC
.,few,TRBJ1-2,TRBV7-9,CASSSTGPYGYTF,TGTGCCAGCAGCTCTACAGGGCCTTATGGCTACACCTTC
TRBD2,.,TRBJ2-1,TRBV4-3,CASSQEGSGRAEDNEQFF,TGCGCCAGCAGCCAAGAAGGTAGCGGGAGGGCCGAGGACAATGAGCAGTTCTTC
.,few,TRBJ1-4,TRBV11-2,CASRTGTSNEKLFF,TGTGCCAGCAGGACGGGAACATCTAATGAAAAACTGTTTTTT
TRBD1,.,TRBJ2-2,TRBV5-4,CASSRGQSVVSRELFF,TGTGCCAGCAGCCGGGGACAGTCGGTAGTGTCGCGGGAGCTGTTTTTT
.,.,TRBJ2-7,TRBV2,CAGKLQGPSYEQYF,TGTGCCGGGAAACTACAGGGCCCGTCCTACGAGCAGTACTTC
.,.,TRBJ1-6,TRBV19,CASSIGTTYNSPLHF,TGTGCCAGTAGTATAGGGACAACCTATAATTCACCCCTCCACTTT
TRBD1,once,TRBJ1-2,TRBV3-1/TRBV3-2,CASSQEALTGIHGYTF,TGTGCCAGCAGCCAAGAAGCCCTGACAGGGATTCATGGCTACACCTTC
TRBD2,few,TRBJ2-1,TRBV11-3,CASSLAGTSGSSSYNEQFF,TGTGCCAGCAGCTTAGCTGGGACTAGCGGGAGTAGCTCCTACAATGAGCAGTTCTTC
TRBD1,once,TRBJ1-2,TRBV6-5,CASSYSDRRGYTF,TGTGCCAGCAGTTACTCGGACAGGAGAGGCTACACCTTC
.,.,TRBJ2-2,TRBV7-9,CASSQKNTGELFF,TGTGCCAGCAGCCAGAAGAACACCGGGGAGCTGTTTTTT
TRBD2,.,TRBJ2-1,TRBV4-2,CASSQGAGGLRNEQFF,TGTGCCAGCAGCCAAGGCGCGGGAGGCCTGAGAAATGAGCAGTTCTTC
.,.,TRBJ2-7,TRBV6-1,CASSEARGYEQYF,TGTGCCAGCAGTGAAGCGCGAGGATACGAGCAGTACTTC
.,.,TRBJ2-7,TRBV29-1,CMVVGRDYEQYF,TGCATGGTGGTTGGGCGGGACTACGAGCAGTACTTC
TRBD1,.,TRBJ1-2,TRBV6-5,CASSRDRGSILTF,TGTGCCAGCAGCAGGGACAGGGGCTCGATCCTCACCTTC
.,.,TRBJ2-5,TRBV2,CASSEAIRGYF,TGTGCCAGCAGTGAAGCTATTCGAGGGTACTTC
.,.,TRBJ2-7,TRBV28,CASRTGFSEQYF,TGTGCCAGCAGAACAGGGTTCAGCGAGCAGTACTTC
TRBD1,.,TRBJ2-5,TRBV6-1,CASSTTGGKKTQYF,TGTGCCAGCAGCACGACAGGGGGCAAAAAGACCCAGTACTTC
.,.,TRBJ2-3,TRBV7-3,CASSLGLGSTDTQYF,TGTGCCAGCAGCCTAGGACTGGGGAGCACAGATACGCAGTATTTT
.,.,TRBJ2-7,TRBV27,CASSLNRAAYEQYF,TGTGCCAGCAGTTTAAACAGGGCCGCCTACGAGCAGTACTTC
TRBD2,.,TRBJ2-2,TRBV27,CASRLAGDTGELFF,TGTGCCAGCAGATTAGCGGGAGATACCGGGGAGCTGTTTTTT
TRBD1,once,TRBJ2-1,TRBV4-3,CASSPRQGFNEQFF,TGCGCCAGCAGCCCCCGACAGGGCTTCAATGAGCAGTTCTTC
.,.,TRBJ2-7,TRBV5-1,CASSLEAGGTYEQYF,TGCGCCAGCAGCTTGGAGGCAGGAGGGACCTACGAGCAGTACTTC
TRBD1,few,TRBJ1-2,TRBV7-2,CASSSTGGNGYTF,TGTGCCAGCAGCTCGACAGGGGGCAATGGCTACACCTTC